Listed here are 12 T cell receptor beta chains from one sample, sequenced in a study of Ad26.COV2.S vaccination and SARS-CoV-2 variants. Stated treatment: around 19 received Ad26.COV2.S at low or high dose, single or two shots; about 5 received placebo; per-sample allocation not given. The samples date from day 63 after the first vaccine or placebo injection. Profiling relied on immunoSEQ multiplex PCR, and the TCRdb table lists in-frame clones only, not all of them. The sample lists some 640,000 clones, roughly 90% seen once, with approximately 1.5% in the top ten. The sample was peripheral blood, taken in a trial of Ad26.COV2.S vaccine versus placebo. The receptor source for this set is a person between 18 and 60 years old who received the Ad26.COV2.S COVID-19 vaccine or a placebo.

The chain employs TRBV3-1 (or the pseudogene TRBV3-2) and TRBJ2-3; D gene unclear. With 0 bases removed from V and 7 bases from J, the gap between germline ends came to 23 bases. The CDR3 sequence is 18 residues long. Germline values: CDR1 LGHDT, CDR2 YNNKEL (reference sequence). The CDR3 loop reads CASSQEGSSAPITHTQYF. DNA of the CDR3: TGTGCCAGCAGCCAAGAGGGTTCGTCCGCCCCAATCACCCATACGCAGTATTTT.

CDR3 amino acids: CATTRGGGSYEQYF. The CDR3 bases are TGTGCCACCACCCGAGGGGGCGGCTCCTACGAGCAGTACTTC. The V and J genes are TRBV6-5 and TRBJ2-7; TRBD1 aligns across 7 bases. CDR1 and CDR2 (germline): MNHEY, SVGAGI. The CDR3 is made up of 14 amino acids. The junction had 9 bases not matched to a gene; V was cut back by 10 bases and J by 0 bases.

The V call is TRBV6-6, the J call TRBJ1-2; D is possibly TRBD1 (5 bases). CDR1 MNHNY and CDR2 SVGAGI come from the germline V gene (reference sequence). This CDR3 is built from 13 residues. V was cut by 7 bases and J by 3 bases, with 12 bases left in between. The CDR3 DNA follows: TGTGCCAGCATCAGGGACGGAGACTATGGCTACACCTTC. Amino acid sequence: CASIRDGDYGYTF.

V is TRBV5-1 and J is TRBJ2-1; 9 bases map to TRBD2. This CDR3 spans 16 amino acids. Germline V lookup: CDR1 SGHRS, CDR2 YFSETQ. With V trimmed by 0 bases and J by 2 bases, 3 bases remained unmatched. The CDR3 reads CASSLDSGSTYNEQFF. The CDR3 nucleotides are TGCGCCAGCAGCTTGGATAGCGGGAGCACCTACAATGAGCAGTTCTTC. Using reference TRBV5-1 and TRBJ2-1 for the parts outside the CDR3, the full variable domain is KAGVTQTPRYLIKTRGQQVTLSCSPISGHRSVSWYQQTPGQGLQFLFEYFSETQRNKGNFPGRFSGRQFSNSRSEMNVSTLELGDSALYLCASSLDSGSTYNEQFFGPGTRLTVL.

The chain employs TRBV6-2 or TRBV6-3 and TRBJ2-7; D is undetermined. The length of the CDR3 is 12 residues. Germline CDR1 and CDR2: MNHEY and SVGEGT. V lost 3 bases to trimming and J lost 7 bases, with 10 bases between them. CDR3: CASSYTPWEQYF. CDR3 DNA: TGTGCCAGCAGTTATACCCCTTGGGAGCAGTACTTC.

This clone was observed a single time. The chain joins TRBV18 to TRBJ2-2; 12 nucleotides align to TRBD2. Germline trimming cut 3 bases from V and 0 bases from J; bases unmatched to any gene: 2. The CDR3 has 17 residues. CDR1 and CDR2 (germline): KGHSH, LQKENI. CDR3 region: CASSPTSGGPNTGELFF. For the CDR3, the DNA is TGTGCCAGCTCACCGACTAGCGGGGGCCCGAACACCGGGGAGCTGTTTTTT.

V gene TRBV3-1 (or the pseudogene TRBV3-2) combines with J gene TRBJ1-5; D call uncertain. V was clipped by 5 bases and J by 1 base, with 6 bases between them. The CDR3 runs 13 residues. CDR1 is LGHDT, CDR2 YNNKEL, per germline (reference sequence). The CDR3 nucleotides are TGTGCCAGCAGCGTGGGCAGCAATCAGCCCCAGCATTTT. Protein sequence: CASSVGSNQPQHF.

The chain couples TRBV7-2 to TRBJ1-1; D remains ambiguous. Trimming shortened V by 2 bases and J by 11 bases, and 21 bases separated the two germline ends. CDR1 is SGHTA and CDR2 is FQGNSA in the germline V gene. The CDR3 runs 15 residues. CDR3 amino acids: CASSLREDGIGAAFF. In DNA form, the CDR3 reads TGTGCCAGCAGCTTACGAGAAGACGGCATAGGAGCGGCTTTCTTT.

The DNA for the CDR3 is TGTGCCAGCAGCCAGAATCGGGACACTGAAGCTTTCTTT. Protein product: CASSQNRDTEAFF. The V call is TRBV5-8, the J call TRBJ1-1; D remains unclear. CDR1 is SGHTS, CDR2 YDEGEE, per germline. V was clipped by 4 bases and J by 3 bases, with 10 bases between them. The CDR3 is made up of 13 amino acids.

CDR3 bases: TGTGCCAGCAGCTGGGGACAGCTTAGCCAAGAGACCCAGTACTTC. Its translation is CASSWGQLSQETQYF. This chain joins TRBV5-5 and TRBJ2-5; 7 bases match TRBD1. The CDR3 spans 15 residues. Trimming at V came to 3 bases and at J to 1 base, leaving 6 bases not matched to a gene. CDR1 is SGHKS, CDR2 YYEKEE, per germline (reference sequence).

This sequence joins TRBV12-5 and TRBJ1-5; D is unclear. The germline V gene encodes CDR1 LGHNT and CDR2 FRNRAP. V shed 0 bases and J shed 0 bases, with 12 bases lying between them. The CDR3 runs 17 residues. Written as DNA, the CDR3 is TGTGCTAGTGGTTTGGTACAGACGGAGTATAGCAATCAGCCCCAGCATTTT. It specifies CASGLVQTEYSNQPQHF.

In DNA form, the CDR3 reads TGTGCCAGCAGCCAAGATTTAACGGGGTACACTGAAGCTTTCTTT. It codes for CASSQDLTGYTEAFF. J is TRBJ1-1 and V is TRBV4-2; D gene unclear. The CDR3 contains 15 residues. Germline CDR1 LGHNA, CDR2 YNFKEQ. The V and J ends lost 0 bases and 3 bases respectively, with 11 bases between them.